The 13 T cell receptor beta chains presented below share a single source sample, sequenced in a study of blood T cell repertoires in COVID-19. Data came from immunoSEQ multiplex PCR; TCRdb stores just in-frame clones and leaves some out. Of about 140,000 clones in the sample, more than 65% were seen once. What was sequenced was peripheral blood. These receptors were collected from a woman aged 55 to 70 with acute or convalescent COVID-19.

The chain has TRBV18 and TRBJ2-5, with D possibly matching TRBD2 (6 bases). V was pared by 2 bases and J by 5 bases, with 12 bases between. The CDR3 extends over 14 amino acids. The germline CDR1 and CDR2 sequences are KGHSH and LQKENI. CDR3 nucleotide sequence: TGTGCCAGCTCACCAATGGGGGGTACGGAGACCCAGTACTTC. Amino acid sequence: CASSPMGGTETQYF.

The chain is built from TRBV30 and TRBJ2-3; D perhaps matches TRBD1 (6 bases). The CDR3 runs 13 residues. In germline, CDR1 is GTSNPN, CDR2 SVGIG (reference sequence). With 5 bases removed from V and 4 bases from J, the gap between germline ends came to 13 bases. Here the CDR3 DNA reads TGTGCCTGGTACAGGGTATGGTCAGATACGCAGTATTTT. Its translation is CAWYRVWSDTQYF.

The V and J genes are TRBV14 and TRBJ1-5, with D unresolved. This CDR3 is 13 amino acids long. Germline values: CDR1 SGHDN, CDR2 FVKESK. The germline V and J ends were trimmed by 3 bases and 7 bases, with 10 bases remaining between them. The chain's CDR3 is CASSQSEGQPQHF. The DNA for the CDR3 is TGTGCCAGCAGCCAGTCAGAGGGCCAGCCCCAGCATTTT. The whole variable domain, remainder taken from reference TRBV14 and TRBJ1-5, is EAGVTQFPSHSVIEKGQTVTLRCDPISGHDNLYWYRRVMGKEIKFLLHFVKESKQDESGMPNNRFLAERTGGTYSTLKVQPAELEDSGVYFCASSQSEGQPQHFGDGTRLSIL.

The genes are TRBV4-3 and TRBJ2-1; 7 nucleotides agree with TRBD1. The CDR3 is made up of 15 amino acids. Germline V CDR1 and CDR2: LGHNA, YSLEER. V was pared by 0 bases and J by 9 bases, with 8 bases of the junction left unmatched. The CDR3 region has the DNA TGCGCCAGCAGCCAAGATTGGGGGACAGTCGGTGAGCAGTTCTTC. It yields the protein CASSQDWGTVGEQFF.

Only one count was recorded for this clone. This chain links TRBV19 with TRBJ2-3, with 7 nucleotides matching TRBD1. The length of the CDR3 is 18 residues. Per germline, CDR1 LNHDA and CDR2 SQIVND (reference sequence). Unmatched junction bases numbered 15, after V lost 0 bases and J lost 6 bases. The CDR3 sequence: CASSIDRGRRGSGDTQYF. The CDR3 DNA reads TGTGCCAGTAGTATAGATCGGGGACGCAGGGGGTCAGGCGATACGCAGTATTTT.

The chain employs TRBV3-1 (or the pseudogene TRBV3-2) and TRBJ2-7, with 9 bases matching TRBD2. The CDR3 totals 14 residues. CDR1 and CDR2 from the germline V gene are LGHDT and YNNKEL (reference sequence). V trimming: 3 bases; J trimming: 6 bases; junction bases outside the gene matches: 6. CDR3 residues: CASSQRGRASEQYF. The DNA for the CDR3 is TGTGCCAGCAGCCAGCGCGGGAGGGCCAGCGAGCAGTACTTC.

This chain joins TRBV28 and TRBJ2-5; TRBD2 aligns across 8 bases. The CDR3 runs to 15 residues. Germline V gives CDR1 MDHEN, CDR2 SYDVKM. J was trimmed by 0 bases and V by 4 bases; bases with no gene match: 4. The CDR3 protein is CASSSLAGYQETQYF. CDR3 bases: TGTGCCAGCAGTTCTCTAGCGGGCTACCAAGAGACCCAGTACTTC.

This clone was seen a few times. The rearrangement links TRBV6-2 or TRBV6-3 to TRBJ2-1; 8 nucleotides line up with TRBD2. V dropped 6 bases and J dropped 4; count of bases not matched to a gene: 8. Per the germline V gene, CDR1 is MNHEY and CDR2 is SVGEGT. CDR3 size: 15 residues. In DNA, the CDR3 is TGTGCCAGCAGCTTACTAGCGGAGGGATACAATGAGCAGTTCTTC. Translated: CASSLLAEGYNEQFF.

In DNA, the CDR3 is TGCGCCAGCAGCTCGACTAGCGGGGGGGATACGCAGTATTTT. This encodes CASSSTSGGDTQYF. This chain connects TRBV5-1 to TRBJ2-3, with 13 positions matching TRBD2. The ends lost 3 bases at V and 6 bases at J; junction bases unmatched: 1. The CDR3 loop spans 14 amino acids. The germline CDR1 and CDR2 sequences are SGHRS and YFSETQ. Supplemented by reference TRBV5-1 and TRBJ2-3, the full variable domain reads KAGVTQTPRYLIKTRGQQVTLSCSPISGHRSVSWYQQTPGQGLQFLFEYFSETQRNKGNFPGRFSGRQFSNSRSEMNVSTLELGDSALYLCASSSTSGGDTQYFGPGTRLTVL.

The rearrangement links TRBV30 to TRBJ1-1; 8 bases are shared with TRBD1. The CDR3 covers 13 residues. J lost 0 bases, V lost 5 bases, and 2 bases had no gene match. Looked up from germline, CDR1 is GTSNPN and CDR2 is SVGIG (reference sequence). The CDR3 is CAWGTGLNTEAFF. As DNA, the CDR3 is TGTGCCTGGGGGACAGGCCTGAACACTGAAGCTTTCTTT.

The CDR3 sequence is CASSKQGAPAETQYF. As DNA, the CDR3 is TGTGCCAGTAGTAAACAGGGGGCTCCTGCAGAGACCCAGTACTTC. The chain has TRBV19 and TRBJ2-5; 9 bases map to TRBD1. With V trimmed by 4 bases and J by 4 bases, 7 bases remained unmatched. CDR1 is LNHDA and CDR2 is SQIVND in the germline V gene (reference sequence). The CDR3 sequence is 15 residues long. The full variable domain, with the rest looked up from reference TRBV19 and TRBJ2-5, is DGGITQSPKYLFRKEGQNVTLSCEQNLNHDAMYWYRQDPGQGLRLIYYSQIVNDFQKGDIAEGYSVSREKKESFPLTVTSAQKNPTAFYLCASSKQGAPAETQYFGPGTRLLVL.

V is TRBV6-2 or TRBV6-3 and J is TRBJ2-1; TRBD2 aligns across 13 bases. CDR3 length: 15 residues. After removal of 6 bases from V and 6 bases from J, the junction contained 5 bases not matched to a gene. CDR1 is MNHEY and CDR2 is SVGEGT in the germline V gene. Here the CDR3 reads CASSLGLAGSNEQFF. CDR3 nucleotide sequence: TGTGCCAGCAGCCTGGGACTAGCGGGATCCAATGAGCAGTTCTTC.

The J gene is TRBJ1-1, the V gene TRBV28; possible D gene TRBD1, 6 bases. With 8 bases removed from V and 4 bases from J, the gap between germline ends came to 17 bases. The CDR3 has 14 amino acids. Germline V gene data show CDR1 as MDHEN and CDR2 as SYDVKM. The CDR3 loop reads CASPKQGGGTEAFF. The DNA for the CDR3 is TGTGCCAGCCCTAAACAGGGCGGGGGCACTGAAGCTTTCTTT.